This TCR beta chain was sequenced in a study of blood T cells in healthy people across ages. Overall study results and limits: Per million T cells, TCR beta diversity dropped about linearly as age rose. When set beside aged donors, long-lived donors presented more naive CD4+ cells and higher diversity.

The CDR3 is 14 amino acids. Germline V lookup: CDR1 LGHDT, CDR2 YNNKEL (reference sequence). The ends lost 5 bases at V and 5 bases at J; junction bases unmatched: 2. This clonotype has a count of ten or more. What it recognizes is unknown. A second roughly 6 to 11 cycle PCR used barcoded and J-beta primers. Each cDNA molecule carried a tag from a template-switch adaptor that contained 12 random nucleotides. TCRdb re-analysed the 5' RACE reads in MiXCR, keeping a single row per CDR3 protein. The table records 590,000 or so distinct CDR3 sequences, 25% to 35% of them present only once. This sequence was found in an elderly woman in good health. The sample was blood. The chain couples TRBV3-1 to TRBJ2-5, with TRBD2 matching over 13 bases. This CDR3 reads CASSSGLAGETQYF. CDR3 in DNA: TGTGCCAGCAGCTCGGGACTAGCGGGGGAGACCCAGTACTTC.